This T cell receptor (beta chain) originates from a study of blood T cell repertoires in COVID-19. The CDR3 length is 16 residues. The germline CDR1 and CDR2 sequences are MNHEY and SMNVEV (reference sequence). V was cut by 4 bases and J by 8 bases, with 23 bases left in between. The method was immunoSEQ multiplex PCR; TCRdb's version includes in-frame clones alone and lacks a portion of them. The repertoire consists of about 150,000 clones, with around 85% occurring once and the leading ten covering 2.4%. Sequencing used peripheral blood. The receptor was derived from a woman in her 70s with acute or convalescent COVID-19. V gene TRBV27 combines with J gene TRBJ1-2, with a weak D call TRBD1 (5 bases). The CDR3 region has the DNA TGTGCCAGCAGTTCATACCCGGACATTCTTATATCGGGCTACACCTTC. Translating gives CASSSYPDILISGYTF.